Included here is one TCR beta chain sequence, with context. The target antigen is unknown. The data belong to a study of T cell responses to AZD1222 COVID-19 vaccine. Study outcomes and limitations: White British ancestry dominated among donors, who included more females, and clonal diversity was possibly underestimated. CD4 TCRs associated with vaccination spanned spike, dominating at 160-218 and 743-854.

Generated by immunoSEQ multiplex PCR, the TCRdb table keeps only in-frame clones and is missing some. The sample holds 110,000 or so clones, about 80% seen once. This specimen was peripheral blood, taken on day 0 of AZD1222 vaccination. The sequence derives from an adult in good health.

DNA of the CDR3: TGTGCCAGCAGCAGAGGGGGCCTGGAGACCCAGTACTTC. Its translation: CASSRGGLETQYF. V and J are TRBV7-9 and TRBJ2-5, with 7 bases identical to TRBD1. J was trimmed by 5 bases and V by 5 bases; bases with no gene match: 5. In germline, CDR1 is SEHNR, CDR2 FQNEAQ (reference sequence). The CDR3 totals 13 residues.